Listed below are T cell receptor beta chains from one sample, sequenced in a study of shared clonotypes between healthy human individuals. Generated by immunoSEQ multiplex PCR, the TCRdb table keeps only in-frame clones and is missing some. Of fewer than 600,000 clones in the sample, about four fifths are singletons; the top ten hold about an eighth. The sample consisted of PBMCs. The receptors shown here come from a woman in her 40s in good health. Some clones in this sample may be carry-over from other donors' samples. CDR3s include the opening cysteine and the closing phenylalanine or tryptophan.

CDR3aa: CATSTGAGRGSYNEQFF; v_gene: TRBV15; len: 17; j_gene: TRBJ2-1
CDR3aa: CASRIVGVSKGKLFF; v_gene: TRBV6-1; len: 15; j_gene: TRBJ1-4
CDR3aa: CASSPIAGREKLFF; v_gene: TRBV19; len: 14; j_gene: TRBJ1-4
CDR3aa: CASSLEAGTTTNEKLFF; v_gene: TRBV5-1; len: 17; j_gene: TRBJ1-4
CDR3aa: CASNGDSAYEQYF; v_gene: TRBV2; len: 13; j_gene: TRBJ2-7
CDR3aa: CASSLRGNADTQYF; v_gene: TRBV11-2; len: 14; j_gene: TRBJ2-3
CDR3aa: CASSPSGRGSSGELFF; v_gene: TRBV18; len: 16; j_gene: TRBJ2-2
CDR3aa: CASSLAGGGGGQPQHF; v_gene: TRBV27; len: 16; j_gene: TRBJ1-5
CDR3aa: CASSPPGLAGNEQFF; v_gene: TRBV28; len: 15; j_gene: TRBJ2-1
CDR3aa: CAWNQRVTDTQYF; v_gene: TRBV30; len: 13; j_gene: TRBJ2-3
CDR3aa: CASGTGDPTNYGYTF; v_gene: TRBV5-4; len: 15; j_gene: TRBJ1-2
CDR3aa: CAWSSGTSEGDEQFF; v_gene: TRBV30; len: 15; j_gene: TRBJ2-1
CDR3aa: CASSLEGEINQPQHF; v_gene: TRBV7-6; len: 15; j_gene: TRBJ1-5
CDR3aa: CASNLGEGPQETQYF; v_gene: TRBV25-1; len: 15; j_gene: TRBJ2-5
CDR3aa: CASSIGVPGQGVCYEQYF; v_gene: TRBV19; len: 18; j_gene: TRBJ2-7
CDR3aa: CASREENTGELFF; v_gene: TRBV5-4; len: 13; j_gene: TRBJ2-2
CDR3aa: CASSYGGTKTQYF; v_gene: TRBV6-5; len: 13; j_gene: TRBJ2-5
CDR3aa: CASSPGQHTGELFF; v_gene: TRBV27; len: 14; j_gene: TRBJ2-2
CDR3aa: CASSLASAGGVYEQYF; v_gene: TRBV7-2; len: 16; j_gene: TRBJ2-7
CDR3aa: CASSSPDRYTEAFF; v_gene: TRBV27; len: 14; j_gene: TRBJ1-1
CDR3aa: CSVEWERDLGYTF; v_gene: TRBV29-1; len: 13; j_gene: TRBJ1-2
CDR3aa: CASNPRGPQYEQYF; v_gene: TRBV5-1; len: 14; j_gene: TRBJ2-7
CDR3aa: CTSSQDRRDCQETQYF; v_gene: TRBV1; len: 16; j_gene: TRBJ2-5
CDR3aa: CASTPGSGTGELFF; v_gene: TRBV6-6; len: 14; j_gene: TRBJ2-2
CDR3aa: CASSSTSATSYEQYF; v_gene: TRBV5-4; len: 15; j_gene: TRBJ2-7
CDR3aa: CASSDREYTDTQYF; v_gene: TRBV7-3; len: 14; j_gene: TRBJ2-3
CDR3aa: CASSEAVGTGGTEAFF; v_gene: TRBV6-1; len: 16; j_gene: TRBJ1-1
CDR3aa: CASTTKDRRGYTF; v_gene: TRBV5-4; len: 13; j_gene: TRBJ1-2
CDR3aa: CASSIDRIAGSYEQYF; v_gene: TRBV19; len: 16; j_gene: TRBJ2-7
CDR3aa: CASSTPSGRGAYEQYF; v_gene: TRBV5-1; len: 16; j_gene: TRBJ2-7
CDR3aa: CASSVGDVTEAFF; v_gene: TRBV2; len: 13; j_gene: TRBJ1-1
CDR3aa: CASTLGLAADTQYF; v_gene: TRBV2; len: 14; j_gene: TRBJ2-3
CDR3aa: CASSIKGSDTQYF; v_gene: TRBV19; len: 13; j_gene: TRBJ2-3